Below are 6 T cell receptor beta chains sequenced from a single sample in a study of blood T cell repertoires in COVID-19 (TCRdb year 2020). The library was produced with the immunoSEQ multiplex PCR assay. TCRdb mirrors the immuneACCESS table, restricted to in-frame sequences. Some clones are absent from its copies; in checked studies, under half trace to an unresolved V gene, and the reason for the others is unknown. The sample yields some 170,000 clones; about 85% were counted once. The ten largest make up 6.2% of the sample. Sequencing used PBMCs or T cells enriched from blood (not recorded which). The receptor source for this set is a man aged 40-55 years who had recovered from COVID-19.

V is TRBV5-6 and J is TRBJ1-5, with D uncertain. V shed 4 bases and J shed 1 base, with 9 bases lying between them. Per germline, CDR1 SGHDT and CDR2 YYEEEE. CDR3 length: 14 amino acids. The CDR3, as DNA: TGTGCCAGCAGCCGTGAGCGCAGCAATCAGCCCCAGCATTTT. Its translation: CASSRERSNQPQHF.

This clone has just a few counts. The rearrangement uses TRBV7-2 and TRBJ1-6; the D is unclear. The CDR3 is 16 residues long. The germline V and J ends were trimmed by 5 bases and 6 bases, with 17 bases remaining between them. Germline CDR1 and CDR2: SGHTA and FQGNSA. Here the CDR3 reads CASSRGPFETNSPLHF. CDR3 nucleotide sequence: TGTGCCAGCAGCCGTGGGCCCTTCGAAACTAATTCACCCCTCCACTTT.

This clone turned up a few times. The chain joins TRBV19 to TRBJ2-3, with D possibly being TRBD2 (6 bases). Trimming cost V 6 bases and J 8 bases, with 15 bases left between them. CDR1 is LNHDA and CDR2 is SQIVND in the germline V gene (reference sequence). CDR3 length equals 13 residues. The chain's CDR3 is CASSNPGLSTQYF. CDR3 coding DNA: TGTGCCAGTAGCAACCCCGGACTATCTACGCAGTATTTT.

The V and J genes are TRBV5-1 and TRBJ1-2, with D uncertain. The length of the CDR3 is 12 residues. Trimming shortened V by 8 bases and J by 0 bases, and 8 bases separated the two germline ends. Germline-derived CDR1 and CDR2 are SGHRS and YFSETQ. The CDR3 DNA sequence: TGCGCCAGTCGGGGTGCTAACTATGGCTACACCTTC. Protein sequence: CASRGANYGYTF. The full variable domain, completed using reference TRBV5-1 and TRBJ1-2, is KAGVTQTPRYLIKTRGQQVTLSCSPISGHRSVSWYQQTPGQGLQFLFEYFSETQRNKGNFPGRFSGRQFSNSRSEMNVSTLELGDSALYLCASRGANYGYTFGSGTRLTVV.

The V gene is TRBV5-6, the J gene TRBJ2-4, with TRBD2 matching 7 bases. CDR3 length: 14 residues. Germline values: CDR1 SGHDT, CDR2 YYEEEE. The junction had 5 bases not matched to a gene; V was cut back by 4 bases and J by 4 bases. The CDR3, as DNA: TGTGCCAGCAGCCGACTAGCCGATAAAAACATTCAGTACTTC. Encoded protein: CASSRLADKNIQYF. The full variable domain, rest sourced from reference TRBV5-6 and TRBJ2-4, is DAGVTQSPTHLIKTRGQQVTLRCSPKSGHDTVSWYQQALGQGPQFIFQYYEEEERQRGNFPDRFSGHQFPNYSSELNVNALLLGDSALYLCASSRLADKNIQYFGAGTRLSVL.

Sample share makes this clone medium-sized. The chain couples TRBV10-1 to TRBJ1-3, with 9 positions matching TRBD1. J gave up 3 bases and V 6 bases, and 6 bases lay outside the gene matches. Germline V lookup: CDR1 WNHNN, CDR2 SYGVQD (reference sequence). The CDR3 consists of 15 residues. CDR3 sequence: CASSPSTGGGNTIYF. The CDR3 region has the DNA TGCGCCAGCAGCCCCTCGACAGGGGGTGGAAACACCATATATTTT.